These T cell receptor beta chains were read from a single sample in a study of shared clonotypes between healthy human individuals. This table comes from immunoSEQ multiplex PCR, and its TCRdb copy is limited to in-frame clones, with some not included. The profile shows around 500,000 clones, around 85% of them singletons. Material: PBMCs. Source of these receptors: a woman between 40 and 50 years old in good health. Some clones in this sample may be carry-over from other donors' samples. Each CDR3 is given with its conserved first and last residue. Not all rows give a size; the values are once, few, many and, for expanded clones, a class.

clone_size v_call cdr3_aa
. TRBV15 CATSSRTGESYEQYF
. TRBV19 CASSGRENSGELFF
once TRBV6-1 CASSALAGVQETQYF
. TRBV11-2 CASSVRGQLYEQYF
. TRBV10-3 CAISESPVNTGELFF
. TRBV2 CASSEALSYNEQFF
once TRBV7-3 CASSPASAGGAQYF
once TRBV2 CASSEKGNAALGRGYTF
many TRBV5-1 CASSPTRDLYFLQQFF
. TRBV7-2 CASSPGQGAQNEQFF
. TRBV28 CASYTSGSAGELFF
once TRBV19 CASSTQGQGVNQPQHF
once TRBV30 CAWSVGLTNYGYTF
. TRBV28 CASSSGQVGTEAFF
. TRBV5-4 CASSLAFGSGRGRETQYF
. TRBV25-1 CASSEGGSKNIQYF
. TRBV30 CAWAVGAEGSEQFF
. TRBV27 CASRDRVPYEQYF
many TRBV27 CASSSPGLAAYEQYF
. TRBV7-3 CASSLNPLGRGRNTEAFF
. TRBV6-1 CASSEQPGGTETQYF
. TRBV6-6 CASSRTGYNEQFF
. TRBV11-2 CASSLDRTVVFSGEQFF
few TRBV19 CASSSGTPGSGNTIYF
. TRBV7-8 CASSFGRTGHTEAFF
. TRBV5-6 CASSLRSYEQYF
. TRBV30 CAWSVSGMGQPQHF
. TRBV9 CASSVGHPYEQYF
few TRBV6-4 CASSSVAYNEQFF
. TRBV4-1 CASSRSWEDYGYTF
. TRBV1 CTSSPQWTFF
. TRBV27 CASSFQGAETQYF
. TRBV5-6 CASSIPGGEQFF
many TRBV7-3 CASSPRGTDTQYF
. TRBV5-8 CASRPEGEGNQPQHF
. TRBV4-1 CASSPSGTSGRVYNEQFF
. TRBV7-3 CASSLGSGTDTQYF
. TRBV4-2 CASSHAGLAGTNEQFF